This paragraph covers one T cell receptor (beta chain) sequence. Other DNA sequences in this specimen translate into the identical CDR3. The data belong to a study of blood T cell repertoires in COVID-19. Sequenced by immunoSEQ multiplex PCR; TCRdb stores in-frame clones only, minus some. The sample consists of 650,000 to 800,000 clones, 75% to 90% of them appearing once. The sequence was collected from a woman aged 18-35 years with acute or convalescent COVID-19. The source material was peripheral blood.

DNA for the CDR3: TGTGCCAGCAGTTACAGGGACAGGGCGTACGAGCAGTACTTC. Its protein is CASSYRDRAYEQYF. The V gene is TRBV6-5, the J gene TRBJ2-7, with TRBD1 matching over 9 bases. The V segment lost 2 bases and the J segment 4 bases; nucleotides outside the gene matches: 3. The CDR3 sequence is 14 residues long. Per the germline V gene, CDR1 is MNHEY and CDR2 is SVGAGI.